The 30 T cell receptor beta chains in this list originate from one sample, sequenced in a study of shared clonotypes between healthy human individuals. The assay was immunoSEQ multiplex PCR, and TCRdb's table has in-frame clones only and misses some. Among some 1,400,000 clones listed, roughly 95% were seen once. Material for sequencing was naive CD4+ T cells sorted from blood. The sample's subset: CD45RA+ positively selected. The receptors were gathered from a young man in good health.

The chain uses TRBV9 and TRBJ2-7; 8 nucleotides match TRBD2. V dropped 0 bases and J dropped 0; count of bases not matched to a gene: 2. CDR3 length: 15 amino acids. CDR1 is SGDLS, CDR2 YYNGEE, per germline. The CDR3 DNA follows: TGTGCCAGCAGCGTAGAAAGCGGGAGCTCCTACGAGCAGTACTTC. Its protein product is CASSVESGSSYEQYF.

This rearrangement joins TRBV25-1 to TRBJ1-2, with D uncertain. CDR1 and CDR2 (germline): MGHDK, SYGVNS. The CDR3 extends over 12 amino acids. V gave up 5 bases and J gave up 4 bases, with 8 bases separating them. The CDR3 DNA sequence: TGTGCCAGCAGTATAGAAGTCTATGGCTACACCTTC. Encoded protein: CASSIEVYGYTF.

Remarks on this clone: This CDR3 is also generated by other DNA sequences in the sample. The chain uses TRBV28 and TRBJ2-2, with a possible D match to TRBD2 (5 bases). The V and J ends lost 3 bases and 6 bases respectively, with 8 bases between them. This CDR3 region has 13 residues. The V gene's germline CDR1 is MDHEN and CDR2 SYDVKM. The chain's CDR3 is CASSFGGSGELFF. The DNA for the CDR3 is TGTGCCAGCAGTTTCGGAGGCTCCGGGGAGCTGTTTTTT.

The J gene is TRBJ1-2, the V gene TRBV6-6; 8 bases are a match to TRBD1. J was trimmed by 6 bases and V by 4 bases; bases with no gene match: 10. This CDR3 is 15 amino acids long. Germline V gives CDR1 MNHNY, CDR2 SVGAGI (reference sequence). The CDR3 bases are TGTGCCAGCAGTTCGACAGGGGCGGCCGTTAATGGCTACACCTTC. This gives the protein CASSSTGAAVNGYTF.

The chain recombines TRBV10-1 with TRBJ2-2; unclear D gene. With 0 bases removed from V and 1 base from J, the gap between germline ends came to 6 bases. Per germline, CDR1 WNHNN and CDR2 SYGVQD (reference sequence). The CDR3 loop spans 15 amino acids. This CDR3 reads CASSESTQNTGELFF. CDR3 nucleotides: TGCGCCAGCAGTGAGTCGACACAGAACACCGGGGAGCTGTTTTTT.

This clone occurred once. The chain is built from TRBV27 and TRBJ2-2; D not resolved. Trimming took off 5 bases at V and 7 bases at J, with 8 bases between the two ends. The CDR3 has 12 residues. Germline CDR1 reads MNHEY; CDR2 reads SMNVEV (reference sequence). The CDR3 here is CASSTENGELFF. For the CDR3, the DNA is TGTGCCAGCAGTACAGAGAACGGGGAGCTGTTTTTT.

The V gene is TRBV19, the J gene TRBJ2-2, with D maybe TRBD1 (6 bases). Deletions cut 2 bases from V and 8 bases from J, with 9 bases between. The CDR3 spans 13 residues. Germline V lookup: CDR1 LNHDA, CDR2 SQIVND (reference sequence). CDR3 nucleotides: TGTGCCAGTAGTATAAGAGGGGGAGGGGAGCTGTTTTTT. Residues: CASSIRGGGELFF.

The chain couples TRBV6-5 to TRBJ2-7, with 7 bases that match TRBD2. This CDR3 has 15 amino acids. Germline lookup yields CDR1 MNHEY and CDR2 SVGAGI. Trimming cost V 6 bases and J 2 bases; bases outside gene matches: 10. The CDR3 DNA is TGTGCCAGCAGCAATAGTGGGAGGGCGGCCTACGAGCAGTACTTC. Its protein is CASSNSGRAAYEQYF.

This clone was observed a single time. The CDR3 coding sequence is TGTGCCAGTACCCTTAGTCATGACACGGGAGAGACCCAGTACTTC. Translated: CASTLSHDTGETQYF. V usage is TRBV19 and J usage is TRBJ2-5; D gene uncertain. The CDR3 is made up of 15 amino acids. The germline V and J ends were trimmed by 7 bases and 4 bases, with 19 bases remaining between them. Per germline, CDR1 LNHDA and CDR2 SQIVND (reference sequence).

This clone was counted a single time. The chain employs TRBV27 and TRBJ2-1; 13 bases line up with TRBD2. The trim removed 8 bases at V and 9 bases at J, leaving 7 bases unmatched. This CDR3 comprises 14 residues. The V gene's germline CDR1 is MNHEY and CDR2 SMNVEV (reference sequence). CDR3 residues: CASRGLAGVFEQFF. The CDR3 coding sequence is TGTGCCAGCCGCGGACTAGCGGGAGTATTTGAGCAGTTCTTC.

The chain employs TRBV7-9 and TRBJ2-7; TRBD2 matches 15 bases. V shed 1 base, J shed 1 base, and the junction held 2 bases outside the gene matches. Looked up from germline, CDR1 is SEHNR and CDR2 is FQNEAQ (reference sequence). This CDR3 has 17 residues. In nucleotides, the CDR3 is TGTGCCAGCAGCTTAGGGGGGACTAGCGGGAGGTCCTACGAGCAGTACTTC. This encodes CASSLGGTSGRSYEQYF.

J is TRBJ1-2 and V is TRBV7-9; D may be TRBD1 (5 bases). The V and J ends lost 5 bases and 8 bases respectively, with 15 bases between them. This CDR3 spans 13 amino acids. In germline, CDR1 is SEHNR, CDR2 FQNEAQ (reference sequence). The CDR3 loop reads CASSPRSGGGYTF. The CDR3 nucleotides read TGTGCCAGCAGCCCCCGAAGCGGGGGAGGCTACACCTTC.

V and J are TRBV28 and TRBJ2-1; 9 bases are shared with TRBD2. The germline gives CDR1 MDHEN, CDR2 SYDVKM. The CDR3 has 15 amino acids. The V gene end was trimmed by 1 base and the J gene end by 16 bases; junction bases not matched to a gene: 14. CDR3 in DNA: TGTGCCAGCAGTTTATCAGCGGGAGGTCCCGCGGGAGGTTTCTTC. This sequence encodes CASSLSAGGPAGGFF. The full variable domain, with the rest looked up from reference TRBV28 and TRBJ2-1, is DVKVTQSSRYLVKRTGEKVFLECVQDMDHENMFWYRQDPGLGLRLIYFSYDVKMKEKGDIPEGYSVSREKKERFSLILESASTNQTSMYLCASSLSAGGPAGGFFGPGTRLTVL.

The chain employs TRBV6-5 and TRBJ2-7, with D possibly TRBD2 on 5 matching bases. In germline, CDR1 is MNHEY, CDR2 SVGAGI. The V and J ends lost 6 bases and 6 bases respectively, with 15 bases between them. CDR3 size: 13 residues. The CDR3: CASSRTLLGEQYF. In DNA, the CDR3 is TGTGCCAGCAGCCGGACTCTACTCGGCGAGCAGTACTTC.

The rearrangement uses TRBV27 and TRBJ2-3, with D possibly TRBD2 on 7 matching bases. With 6 bases removed from V and 1 base from J, the gap between germline ends came to 20 bases. CDR1 is MNHEY and CDR2 is SMNVEV in the germline V gene (reference sequence). The CDR3 totals 17 residues. CDR3 sequence reads: CASSPLRGASRTDTQYF. DNA for the CDR3: TGTGCCAGCAGCCCTCTTCGGGGGGCATCACGCACAGATACGCAGTATTTT.

DNA of the CDR3: TGTGCCAGCAGTTTTCGTTGGACAGGAGGGGACACTGAAGCTTTCTTT. This gives the protein CASSFRWTGGDTEAFF. The gene calls are TRBV28 and TRBJ1-1; 7 nucleotides align to TRBD1. CDR1 MDHEN and CDR2 SYDVKM come from the germline V gene. This CDR3 has 16 residues. The J segment lost 3 bases and the V segment lost 3 bases, leaving 10 bases of the junction unmatched.

This chain links TRBV9 with TRBJ2-7, with D possibly matching TRBD2 (6 bases). Germline values: CDR1 SGDLS, CDR2 YYNGEE. The V end was cut by 0 bases, the J end by 0 bases, with 10 bases between. This CDR3 contains 15 residues. The CDR3 nucleotides are TGTGCCAGCAGCGTAGCCGGGAGCCACTCCTACGAGCAGTACTTC. It is translated as CASSVAGSHSYEQYF. The full variable domain, completed using reference TRBV9 and TRBJ2-7, is DSGVTQTPKHLITATGQRVTLRCSPRSGDLSVYWYQQSLDQGLQFLIQYYNGEERAKGNILERFSAQQFPDLHSELNLSSLELGDSALYFCASSVAGSHSYEQYFGPGTRLTVT.

The rearrangement joins TRBV7-2 to TRBJ2-1; D not resolved. Trimming took off 5 bases at V and 13 bases at J, with 12 bases between the two ends. Per germline, CDR1 SGHTA and CDR2 FQGNSA. The CDR3 is made up of 11 amino acids. The DNA for the CDR3 is TGTGCCAGCAGCCTCACGATGCCTCAGTTCTTC. It codes for CASSLTMPQFF.

The gene calls are TRBV5-5 and TRBJ1-2, with D possibly TRBD1 on 5 matching bases. V was clipped by 4 bases and J by 2 bases, with 21 bases between them. Germline V gene lookup returns CDR1 SGHKS and CDR2 YYEKEE (reference sequence). The CDR3 sequence is 17 residues long. The DNA of the CDR3 is TGTGCCAGCAGCCTACAGACAGAACCCCGAGAAAACTATGGCTACACCTTC. Its protein product is CASSLQTEPRENYGYTF.

The chain joins TRBV18 to TRBJ2-5; 8 bases fit TRBD1. Germline CDR1 is KGHSH and CDR2 is LQKENI. V gave up 1 base and J gave up 2 bases; unmatched junction bases: 6. The CDR3 sequence is 16 residues long. CDR3 region: CASSPLGRGRQETQYF. CDR3 DNA: TGTGCCAGCTCACCACTTGGCAGGGGGCGGCAAGAGACCCAGTACTTC.

The genes are TRBV28 and TRBJ1-5; no clear D. CDR1 MDHEN and CDR2 SYDVKM come from the germline V gene. Deletions cut 6 bases from V and 2 bases from J, with 5 bases between. CDR3 size: 12 residues. The CDR3 DNA reads TGTGCCAGCAGATTCGGCAATCAGCCCCAGCATTTT. The encoded protein is CASRFGNQPQHF.

The chain's CDR3 is CASSTVSANEQFF. The DNA for the CDR3 is TGTGCCAGCAGCACGGTTAGCGCCAATGAGCAGTTCTTC. The chain has TRBV9 and TRBJ2-1; possible D gene TRBD2, 5 bases. The CDR3 runs to 13 residues. Germline lookup yields CDR1 SGDLS and CDR2 YYNGEE. V was cut by 4 bases and J by 6 bases, with 11 bases left in between.

The chain joins TRBV28 to TRBJ1-4, with no clear D. V was pared by 1 base and J by 0 bases, with 18 bases between. Germline values: CDR1 MDHEN, CDR2 SYDVKM. The CDR3 extends over 19 amino acids. Here the CDR3 reads CASSLFAGFRVATNEKLFF. Here the CDR3 DNA reads TGTGCCAGCAGTTTATTCGCGGGATTCCGTGTGGCAACTAATGAAAAACTGTTTTTT. The full variable domain, with the rest looked up from reference TRBV28 and TRBJ1-4, is DVKVTQSSRYLVKRTGEKVFLECVQDMDHENMFWYRQDPGLGLRLIYFSYDVKMKEKGDIPEGYSVSREKKERFSLILESASTNQTSMYLCASSLFAGFRVATNEKLFFGSGTQLSVL.

The V call is TRBV10-3, the J call TRBJ2-3; weak D call: TRBD1 (6 bases). Germline assignment: CDR1 ENHRY and CDR2 SYGVKD. V was pared by 7 bases and J by 4 bases, with 12 bases between. CDR3 length: 13 amino acids. CDR3 residues: CAINVPGADTQYF. The CDR3 coding sequence is TGTGCCATCAACGTGCCAGGGGCAGATACGCAGTATTTT.

The chain joins TRBV19 to TRBJ2-2; TRBD1 might be the D (6 bases). The CDR3 consists of 16 residues. The V gene lost 1 base and the J gene lost 1 base, with 10 bases spanning the gap. Germline lookup yields CDR1 LNHDA and CDR2 SQIVND (reference sequence). In DNA, the CDR3 is TGTGCCAGTAGTATAGGATGGGGACAGAACACCGGGGAGCTGTTTTTT. Translating it yields CASSIGWGQNTGELFF.

Notes on this clone: This CDR3 is also generated by other DNA sequences in the sample. This rearrangement joins TRBV9 to TRBJ2-1; TRBD2 aligns across 13 bases. Losses at the gene ends were 2 bases for V and 5 bases for J; bases not matched to a gene: 4. CDR1 is SGDLS, CDR2 YYNGEE, per germline. The CDR3 runs to 16 residues. The CDR3 loop is CASSVGLAGVDNEQFF. The DNA for the CDR3 is TGTGCCAGCAGCGTCGGACTAGCGGGAGTGGACAATGAGCAGTTCTTC.

This rearrangement joins TRBV28 to TRBJ1-5, with D unclear. This CDR3 comprises 13 residues. Trimming stripped 6 bases from V and 4 bases from J, with 10 bases between. Germline V gene data show CDR1 as MDHEN and CDR2 as SYDVKM. In DNA, the CDR3 is TGTGCCAGCAGACCTGCCCCAAATCAGCCCCAGCATTTT. As protein: CASRPAPNQPQHF.

The V gene is TRBV18, the J gene TRBJ1-4; D gene unclear. The CDR3 spans 16 residues. Germline CDR1 is KGHSH and CDR2 is LQKENI. The V end was cut by 2 bases, the J end by 4 bases, with 14 bases between. The CDR3 spells CASSPSALSFNEKLFF. CDR3 coding DNA: TGTGCCAGCTCACCAAGTGCATTATCGTTTAATGAAAAACTGTTTTTT.

This clone has only one observation. V usage is TRBV27 and J usage is TRBJ2-3; tentative D call: TRBD2 (6 bases). In germline, CDR1 is MNHEY, CDR2 SMNVEV (reference sequence). Between the trimmed V and J ends, which lost 5 bases and 4 bases, there was a span of 19 bases. The CDR3 runs to 16 residues. CDR3 in amino acids: CASSPRGGGMADTQYF. The CDR3 bases are TGTGCCAGCAGTCCTCGGGGAGGAGGGATGGCAGATACGCAGTATTTT.

The chain joins TRBV28 to TRBJ2-7; TRBD2 matches 7 bases. The V segment lost 3 bases and the J segment 0 bases; nucleotides outside the gene matches: 11. CDR1 and CDR2 (germline): MDHEN, SYDVKM. The CDR3 is made up of 17 amino acids. The CDR3 sequence is CASSLIGSGRTSYEQYF. The CDR3 DNA follows: TGTGCCAGCAGTTTGATTGGGTCCGGGAGGACCTCCTACGAGCAGTACTTC.